This T cell receptor (beta chain) was documented in a study of cytomegalovirus exposure and HLA in healthy donors. This clone was picked up one time. Vbeta (60) and Jbeta (13) primers were used in the PCR. Assay used: immunoSEQ multiplex PCR; TCRdb lists only in-frame clones, some missing. The sample holds about 80,000 clones; 80% are singletons and the top ten take approximately 31%. Sequenced sample: PBMCs. The source is a man aged 50 or older in good health and CMV-seropositive.

The CDR3 is CAISGAGQPQHF. Written as DNA, the CDR3 is TGTGCCATCAGTGGGGCCGGTCAGCCCCAGCATTTT. This chain joins TRBV10-3 and TRBJ1-5; the D is unclear. This CDR3 contains 12 residues. Germline lookup yields CDR1 ENHRY and CDR2 SYGVKD. V was pared by 4 bases and J by 6 bases, with 7 bases between.